This T cell receptor (beta chain) was documented in a study of cytomegalovirus exposure and HLA in healthy donors. Germline CDR1 is SGHAT and CDR2 is FQNNGV. This CDR3 region has 17 residues. Trimming removed 2 bases from V and 0 bases from J, with 17 bases in between. Healthy bone marrow donors made up the donor group. Study-level points and caveats: An analysis done earlier found most TCR beta V segments productive about 87% or about 30% of the time.

The PCR made use of 60 Vbeta and 13 Jbeta primers. TCRdb's table, derived via immunoSEQ multiplex PCR, lists solely in-frame clones and lacks some. This table holds about 130,000 clones, more than 65% found once. With respect to this clone: Its matching antigen is unknown.

The source material was PBMCs. V gene TRBV11-2 combines with J gene TRBJ2-7; D ambiguous. The TCR sequence derives from a young man in good health and CMV-seropositive. The CDR3 loop reads CASSLSRHSFISYEQYF. The CDR3, as DNA: TGTGCCAGCAGCTTATCGAGGCACTCCTTTATCTCCTACGAGCAGTACTTC. Full variable domain (remainder filled in from reference TRBV11-2 and TRBJ2-7): EAGVAQSPRYKIIEKRQSVAFWCNPISGHATLYWYQQILGQGPKLLIQFQNNGVVDDSQLPKDRFSAERLKGVDSTLKIQPAKLEDSAVYLCASSLSRHSFISYEQYFGPGTRLTVT.